Each of the 24 T cell receptor beta chains below was sequenced from the same sample in a study of blood T cell repertoires in COVID-19. The repertoire was sequenced with immunoSEQ multiplex PCR; TCRdb's copy has only in-frame clones and lacks some. The data contain a few hundred thousand clones, around nine tenths of them seen just once; the ten biggest clones take up 1%. Sequencing used peripheral blood. These receptors all come from a middle-aged man with active or convalescent COVID-19.

The chain carries TRBV10-3 and TRBJ2-3; 8 bases are shared with TRBD1. In germline, CDR1 is ENHRY, CDR2 SYGVKD. Trimming at V came to 2 bases and at J to 1 base, leaving 2 bases not matched to a gene. CDR3 length: 15 amino acids. In nucleotides, the CDR3 is TGTGCCATCAGTGAGAGGACAGGGCGCACAGATACGCAGTATTTT. This encodes CAISERTGRTDTQYF.

The gene calls are TRBV10-3 and TRBJ2-2; D ambiguous. The CDR3 extends over 15 amino acids. Germline V CDR1 and CDR2: ENHRY, SYGVKD. The ends were cut back, 4 bases at V and 4 bases at J, with 13 bases in the middle. DNA for the CDR3: TGTGCCATCAGTGGATTCGCGGAAAGCACCGGGGAGCTGTTTTTT. This codes for CAISGFAESTGELFF.

The rearrangement links TRBV5-5 to TRBJ2-3, with 8 bases that match TRBD2. There are 15 residues in the CDR3. V lost 7 bases and J lost 7; bases outside the gene matches: 14. The germline V gene encodes CDR1 SGHKS and CDR2 YYEKEE (reference sequence). The CDR3: CASQEVSGAAYTQYF. CDR3 nucleotide sequence: TGTGCCAGCCAGGAGGTTAGCGGGGCCGCTTATACGCAGTATTTT.

The chain carries TRBV9 and TRBJ1-1; D is perhaps TRBD1 (5 bases). CDR1 is SGDLS and CDR2 is YYNGEE in the germline V gene. The CDR3 contains 14 residues. The V end was cut by 4 bases, the J end by 4 bases, with 14 bases between. CDR3 DNA: TGTGCCAGCAGCTCCGCTGGGGCCTTCACTGAAGCTTTCTTT. The encoded protein is CASSSAGAFTEAFF.

The chain recombines TRBV7-2 with TRBJ1-3, with D unclear. Germline CDR1 SGHTA, CDR2 FQGNSA. V dropped 7 bases and J dropped 0 bases, with 10 bases sitting between them. The CDR3 covers 14 residues. CDR3 bases: TGTGCCAGCACCGTTGTTAGCTCTGGAAACACCATATATTTT. Translated: CASTVVSSGNTIYF.

The chain couples TRBV5-1 to TRBJ1-1, with D possibly TRBD1 on 6 matching bases. The V end lost 3 bases, the J end lost 2 bases, and 11 bases lay between the germline ends. Germline V gives CDR1 SGHRS, CDR2 YFSETQ. The CDR3 spans 14 residues. This chain's CDR3 is CASSSRTANTEAFF. CDR3 nucleotides: TGCGCCAGCAGCTCACGGACAGCCAACACTGAAGCTTTCTTT.

The chain joins TRBV20-1 to TRBJ2-7, with a weak D call TRBD2 (5 bases). This CDR3 is 10 amino acids long. Germline-derived CDR1 and CDR2 are DFQATT and SNEGSKA (reference sequence). Between the trimmed V and J ends, which lost 3 bases and 8 bases, there was a span of 8 bases. CDR3 nucleotide sequence: TGCAGTGCTAGTCGGGGAAAGCAGTACTTC. This gives the protein CSASRGKQYF.

This clone was counted between two and nine times. The gene calls are TRBV27 and TRBJ2-7; TRBD2 agrees at 10 bases. Germline V gene sequence: CDR1 MNHEY, CDR2 SMNVEV (reference sequence). With 3 bases clipped from V and 5 bases from J, the junction kept 13 bases outside the gene matches. The CDR3 is made up of 17 amino acids. This chain's CDR3 is CASSFSPRSGRNHEQYF. For the CDR3, the DNA is TGTGCCAGCAGTTTTTCCCCACGTAGCGGGAGGAACCACGAGCAGTACTTC.

J is TRBJ2-7 and V is TRBV19; 13 bases fit TRBD2. Germline assignment: CDR1 LNHDA and CDR2 SQIVND (reference sequence). The CDR3 spans 18 residues. V was clipped by 3 bases and J by 2 bases; unmatched bases: 10. The chain's CDR3 is CASSILLLGTSGAYEQYF. The CDR3 bases are TGTGCCAGTAGTATCCTTCTACTCGGGACTAGCGGGGCCTACGAGCAGTACTTC.

The chain uses TRBV6-5 and TRBJ1-5; D gene uncertain. CDR3 size: 15 residues. The V gene lost 6 bases and the J gene lost 0 bases, with 12 bases spanning the gap. CDR1 and CDR2 from the germline V gene are MNHEY and SVGAGI. CDR3 sequence: CASRIQQNSNQPQHF. DNA for the CDR3: TGTGCCAGCAGGATACAGCAGAATAGCAATCAGCCCCAGCATTTT.

The chain combines TRBV14 with TRBJ2-7; tentatively, D is TRBD2 (5 bases). Trimming removed 2 bases at V and 0 bases at J, with 14 bases between. Germline CDR1 reads SGHDN; CDR2 reads FVKESK. The CDR3 has 16 amino acids. The DNA of the CDR3 is TGTGCCAGCAGCCAAATCGGGGTAAAAAGCTCCTACGAGCAGTACTTC. It yields the protein CASSQIGVKSSYEQYF.

The CDR3 region has the DNA TGTGCCAGCAGTCGGGACAGTCCCAATCAGCCCCAGCATTTT. It codes for CASSRDSPNQPQHF. The V and J genes are TRBV7-7 and TRBJ1-5, with 7 bases matching TRBD1. Germline CDR1 is SSHAT and CDR2 is FNYEAQ (reference sequence). This CDR3 region has 14 residues. Trimming at V came to 6 bases and at J to 3 bases, leaving 5 bases not matched to a gene.

The CDR3 nucleotides read TGTGCCAGCAATCCTGGGGCGGATAGCTCTGGAAACACCATATATTTT. Protein: CASNPGADSSGNTIYF. The chain employs TRBV9 and TRBJ1-3; tentatively, D is TRBD1 (5 bases). The CDR3 consists of 16 residues. Germline V gene data show CDR1 as SGDLS and CDR2 as YYNGEE. V lost 6 bases and J 0 bases, leaving 16 bases between the germline ends.

The chain employs TRBV15 and TRBJ1-1, with no clear D. The germline V gene encodes CDR1 LNHNV and CDR2 YYDKDF (reference sequence). Trimming cost V 4 bases and J 0 bases, with 6 bases left between them. The CDR3 spans 13 residues. The CDR3 here is CATSTGLNTEAFF. The DNA of the CDR3 is TGTGCCACCAGCACAGGCCTGAACACTGAAGCTTTCTTT.

V is TRBV7-2 and J is TRBJ1-2; D perhaps matches TRBD1 (5 bases). The germline gives CDR1 SGHTA, CDR2 FQGNSA. The CDR3 is 13 amino acids. V dropped 5 bases and J dropped 2 bases, with 9 bases sitting between them. DNA of the CDR3: TGTGCCAGCAGCAAGACAGTAAACTATGGCTACACCTTC. It specifies CASSKTVNYGYTF.

This sequence joins TRBV27 and TRBJ2-2; D is possibly TRBD1 (7 bases). Looked up from germline, CDR1 is MNHEY and CDR2 is SMNVEV (reference sequence). The CDR3 consists of 18 residues. Trimming pared 4 bases from V and 5 bases from J, leaving 23 bases between. The CDR3 sequence: CASSSLPPAGGGTGELFF. The DNA of the CDR3 is TGTGCCAGCAGTTCCCTACCCCCGGCAGGGGGAGGAACCGGGGAGCTGTTTTTT.

The chain links TRBV28 to TRBJ1-2; D is unclear. The V end lost 3 bases, the J end lost 5 bases, and 7 bases lay between the germline ends. The germline V gene has CDR1 MDHEN and CDR2 SYDVKM. CDR3 length: 12 residues. The CDR3 reads CASSLAQYGYTF. The CDR3, as DNA: TGTGCCAGCAGTTTGGCCCAGTATGGCTACACCTTC.

This clone was seen once. The chain carries TRBV5-1 and TRBJ2-5; D is perhaps TRBD1 (6 bases). V shed 2 bases and J shed 8 bases, with 16 bases lying between them. Germline V gene lookup returns CDR1 SGHRS and CDR2 YFSETQ. CDR3 size: 14 residues. The DNA for the CDR3 is TGCGCCAGCAGCTTCCAGGGGATACCAGAAACCCAGTACTTC. Amino acids: CASSFQGIPETQYF.

CDR3: CASTAPAGGRANEKLFF. The CDR3 nucleotides are TGTGCCAGCACCGCACCGGCGGGGGGAAGGGCTAATGAAAAACTGTTTTTT. The J gene is TRBJ1-4, the V gene TRBV28, with D possibly being TRBD1 (5 bases). V gave up 7 bases and J gave up 3 bases, with 21 bases separating them. This CDR3 has 17 residues. Germline CDR1 reads MDHEN; CDR2 reads SYDVKM.

The chain carries TRBV7-8 and TRBJ1-4, with 8 bases lining up with TRBD1. Germline assignment: CDR1 SGHVS and CDR2 FQNEAQ. After removal of 2 bases from V and 8 bases from J, the junction contained 7 bases not matched to a gene. CDR3 size: 15 residues. CDR3 nucleotide sequence: TGTGCCAGCAGCTTAACGACAGGGGCCAGGGAAAAACTGTTTTTT. This gives the protein CASSLTTGAREKLFF. The variable domain in full, completed from reference TRBV7-8 and TRBJ1-4, reads GAGVSQSPRYKVAKRGQDVALRCDPISGHVSLFWYQQALGQGPEFLTYFQNEAQLDKSGLPSDRFFAERPEGSVSTLKIQRTQQEDSAVYLCASSLTTGAREKLFFGSGTQLSVL.

The J gene is TRBJ2-1, the V gene TRBV5-1, with a tentative D call TRBD1 (6 bases). The CDR3 spans 15 residues. Trimming shortened V by 0 bases and J by 7 bases, and 14 bases separated the two germline ends. Germline V CDR1 and CDR2: SGHRS, YFSETQ. CDR3 DNA: TGCGCCAGCAGCTTGGACACAGGGTTAGAGAATGAGCAGTTCTTC. The encoded protein is CASSLDTGLENEQFF.

The genes are TRBV10-3 and TRBJ2-5, with 7 nucleotides matching TRBD1. The CDR3 sequence is 14 residues long. Germline V gene data show CDR1 as ENHRY and CDR2 as SYGVKD. The trim removed 3 bases at V and 5 bases at J, leaving 6 bases unmatched. The CDR3, as DNA: TGTGCCATCAGTGAACAGGGGAGTGAGGAGACCCAGTACTTC. Translation gives CAISEQGSEETQYF.

The chain employs TRBV6-5 and TRBJ1-2; 8 nucleotides align to TRBD1. Per germline, CDR1 MNHEY and CDR2 SVGAGI. V dropped 5 bases and J dropped 4; count of bases not matched to a gene: 6. The CDR3 is 14 residues long. The CDR3 nucleotides are TGTGCCAGCAGTCCGGACAGGGACCGCTATGGCTACACCTTC. Translating it yields CASSPDRDRYGYTF.

The rearrangement uses TRBV18 and TRBJ1-3; D is unresolved. CDR3 length equals 14 residues. Germline-derived CDR1 and CDR2 are KGHSH and LQKENI. V was clipped by 2 bases and J by 1 base, with 6 bases between them. The CDR3 region is CASSPSGSGNTIYF. The DNA for the CDR3 is TGTGCCAGCTCACCATCGGGTTCTGGAAACACCATATATTTT.